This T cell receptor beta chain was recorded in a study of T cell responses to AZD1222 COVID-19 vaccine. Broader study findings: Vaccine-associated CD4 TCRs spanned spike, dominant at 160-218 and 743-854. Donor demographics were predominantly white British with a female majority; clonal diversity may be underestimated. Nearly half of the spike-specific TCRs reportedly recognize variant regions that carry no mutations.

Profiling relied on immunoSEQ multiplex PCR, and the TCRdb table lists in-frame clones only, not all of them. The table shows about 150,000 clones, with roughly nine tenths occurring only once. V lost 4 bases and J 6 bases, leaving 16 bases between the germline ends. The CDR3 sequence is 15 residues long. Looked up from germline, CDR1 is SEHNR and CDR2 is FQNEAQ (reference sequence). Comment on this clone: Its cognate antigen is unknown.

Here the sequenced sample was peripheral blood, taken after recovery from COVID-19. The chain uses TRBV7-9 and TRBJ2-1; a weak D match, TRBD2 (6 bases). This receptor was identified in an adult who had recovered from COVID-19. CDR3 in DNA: TGTGCCAGCAGCTCTAGTGGGAGGCGTGTCAATGAGCAGTTCTTC. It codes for CASSSSGRRVNEQFF.